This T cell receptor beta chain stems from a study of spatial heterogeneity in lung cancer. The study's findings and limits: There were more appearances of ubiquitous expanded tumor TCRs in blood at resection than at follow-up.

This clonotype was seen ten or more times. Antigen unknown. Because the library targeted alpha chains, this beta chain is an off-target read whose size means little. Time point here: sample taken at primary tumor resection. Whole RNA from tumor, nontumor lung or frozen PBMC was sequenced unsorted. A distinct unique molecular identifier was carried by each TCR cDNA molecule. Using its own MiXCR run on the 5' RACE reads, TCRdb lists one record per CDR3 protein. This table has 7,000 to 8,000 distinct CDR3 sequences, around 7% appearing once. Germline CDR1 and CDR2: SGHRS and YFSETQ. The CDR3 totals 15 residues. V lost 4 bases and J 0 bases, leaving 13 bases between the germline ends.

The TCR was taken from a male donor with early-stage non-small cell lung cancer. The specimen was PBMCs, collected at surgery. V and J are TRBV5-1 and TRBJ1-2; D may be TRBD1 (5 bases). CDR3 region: CASSPDVGANYGYTF. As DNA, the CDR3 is TGCGCCAGCAGCCCCGACGTGGGGGCTAACTATGGCTACACCTTC.